This TCR beta chain emerged from a study of control samples from healthy donors and cancer patients. J gave up 5 bases and V 6 bases, and 8 bases lay outside the gene matches. Germline CDR1 is MNHEY and CDR2 is SVGAGI. CDR3 size: 14 residues. Libraries were prepared by immunoSEQ multiplex PCR; TCRdb keeps only in-frame clonotypes and omits some of them. The sample yields about 84,000 clones, 75% to 95% seen once. The chain combines TRBV6-5 with TRBJ1-1, with 8 bases matching TRBD1. The clonotype comes from a man aged 25 to 45 in good health. Specimen: blood. CDR3 sequence (DNA): TGTGCCAGCAGGCCAGGGGGCGCAAGTACTGAAGCTTTCTTT. Translation gives CASRPGGASTEAFF.